The following is a TCR beta chain sequence with its context. Its target antigen remains unknown. Base qualities were left out, and no much larger clone turns up one base away. The data were obtained in a study of CD8+CD57+ T cells in acquired aplastic anemia (dated 2018 in TCRdb). Looking at the study overall: DNA extracted from sorted CD4+ and CD8+ cells had a mean of approximately 3.4 ug, with a range of roughly 0.17 to 30 ug. Mean read counts for healthy donor samples were some 10 million for CD4+ cells and 11.0 million for CD8+ cells. Broader findings and caveats from the paper: Although roughly 30 CD8+ CDR3 sequences were shared by patients and controls, these sequences appeared highly expressed in patients and within the immunodominant clones of patients. Between patients and healthy controls, no significant difference in CD8+ Simpson's diversity was found (P=0.060).

Genomic DNA was used as template for profiling of TCR beta VDJ combinations and CDR3 sequences. An Illumina HiSeq 2000 was the platform used for TCR repertoire sequencing. In the original analysis: Repertoire assessment relied on Simpson's diversity index, CDR3 size and DJ length profiles, and TRBV/TRBJ rearrangement plots. The most abundant DNA sequence in the deep sequencing data was defined as the immunodominant clone. CDR3 amino acid sequences were checked for sharing across subjects and were also compared against the VDJdb database and published repertoires. TCRdb's own reprocessing of the public reads used fastp at Q25 and MiXCR and kept productive beta chains. CDR3 protein sequences are deduplicated, and each keeps its most common genes and DNA. The V and J calls were determined by TCRdb, not by the authors. This sample lists about 110,000 distinct CDR3 sequences; roughly 51% were detected once. Around 32% of the sample is in the top ten clones.

In the study, sorted CD4+ and CD8+ blood T cells from patients with severe aplastic anemia and from healthy subjects underwent deep sequencing of TCR repertoires. Ficoll-Paque density gradient centrifugation was used to isolate peripheral blood mononuclear cells. Before DNA was extracted, CD4+ and CD8+ T cells were sorted using either FACS or magnetic beads. This TCR was recovered from a human donor in good health, serving as a control. The sequencing input was sorted CD4+, CD8+, or CD8+CD57+ T cells (not recorded which) from PBMCs.

Read as DNA, the sequence is TGTGCCAGCAGCTTAGCTCGACAGACCGGGGAGCTGTTTTTT. Translated, this is CASSLARQTGELFF. The chain is encoded by TRBV7-2 joined to TRBJ2-2; the D gene is perhaps TRBD1, from 5 matching bases. Looking up the germline V gene yields CDR1 SGHTA and CDR2 FQGNSA. The CDR3 measures 14 amino acids from cysteine to phenylalanine. Of all the DNA, just the CDR3 is kept, 42 bases in frame from base 1. At the junction V is shortened by 0 bases and J by 5 bases, with 7 bases in between. The entire variable domain, with the stretches around the CDR3 drawn from the reference TRBV7-2 and TRBJ2-2 proteins, is GAGVSQSPSNKVTEKGKDVELRCDPISGHTALYWYRQSLGQGLEFLIYFQGNSAPDKSGLPSDRFSAERTGGSVSTLTIQRTQQEDSAVYLCASSLARQTGELFFGEGSRLTVL.